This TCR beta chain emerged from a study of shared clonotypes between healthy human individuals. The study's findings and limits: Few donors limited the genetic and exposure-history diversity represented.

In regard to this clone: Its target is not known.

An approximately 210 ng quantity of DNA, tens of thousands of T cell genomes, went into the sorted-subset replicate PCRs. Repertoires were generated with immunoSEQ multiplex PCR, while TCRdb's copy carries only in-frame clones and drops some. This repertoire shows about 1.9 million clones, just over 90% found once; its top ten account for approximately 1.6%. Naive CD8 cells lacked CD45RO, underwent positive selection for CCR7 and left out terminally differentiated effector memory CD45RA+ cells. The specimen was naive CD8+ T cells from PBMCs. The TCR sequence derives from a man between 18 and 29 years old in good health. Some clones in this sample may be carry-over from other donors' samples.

The CDR3 region has the DNA TGTGCCAGCAGTTCCTCTCGCAGGGCCTATGGCTACACCTTC. It codes for CASSSSRRAYGYTF. The chain couples TRBV27 to TRBJ1-2; D might be TRBD1 (5 bases). The ends were cut back, 4 bases at V and 4 bases at J, with 13 bases in the middle. The germline gives CDR1 MNHEY, CDR2 SMNVEV (reference sequence). The CDR3 has 14 amino acids.